Listed here are 23 T cell receptor beta chains from one sample, sequenced in a study of T cell responses to AZD1222 COVID-19 vaccine. The data were produced by immunoSEQ multiplex PCR, yet TCRdb's version contains in-frame clones alone and is incomplete. Among approximately 84,000 clones listed, 80% to 90% were seen once. The input for sequencing was peripheral blood, taken 28 days after the second AZD1222 dose. These receptor sequences come from an adult who received the AZD1222 COVID-19 vaccine.

The chain has TRBV11-2 and TRBJ2-7; D possibly corresponds to TRBD2 (6 bases). The germline V and J ends were trimmed by 5 bases and 2 bases, with 22 bases remaining between them. CDR3 length: 17 amino acids. CDR1 is SGHAT, CDR2 FQNNGV, per germline. The chain's CDR3 is CASSLRGWGSSAYEQYF. For the CDR3, the DNA is TGTGCCAGCAGCCTCCGGGGGTGGGGATCATCAGCCTACGAGCAGTACTTC. Drawing the rest from reference TRBV11-2 and TRBJ2-7, the complete variable domain is EAGVAQSPRYKIIEKRQSVAFWCNPISGHATLYWYQQILGQGPKLLIQFQNNGVVDDSQLPKDRFSAERLKGVDSTLKIQPAKLEDSAVYLCASSLRGWGSSAYEQYFGPGTRLTVT.

This chain uses TRBV15 with TRBJ1-5, with D unclear. V lost 5 bases to trimming and J lost 4 bases, with 9 bases between them. This CDR3 is 13 amino acids long. The germline V gene encodes CDR1 LNHNV and CDR2 YYDKDF (reference sequence). The CDR3 DNA reads TGTGCCACCAGCCAGAGTCCAAATCAGCCCCAGCATTTT. Protein product: CATSQSPNQPQHF.

The chain is built from TRBV11-2 and TRBJ1-2; 9 bases are shared with TRBD1. V lost 5 bases and J lost 7; bases outside the gene matches: 11. CDR1 SGHAT and CDR2 FQNNGV come from the germline V gene. The CDR3 consists of 15 residues. The CDR3 is CASSRTGTGTRGYTF. The DNA for the CDR3 is TGTGCCAGCAGCCGAACCGGGACAGGGACGCGTGGCTACACCTTC.

The table lists this clone with a count of one. The genes are TRBV7-9 and TRBJ2-5, with unresolved D. The CDR3 has 15 residues. Germline CDR1 SEHNR, CDR2 FQNEAQ (reference sequence). Trimming stripped 11 bases from V and 3 bases from J, with 22 bases between. CDR3 sequence: CAVIGWTASEETQYF. The CDR3 bases are TGTGCCGTTATCGGATGGACGGCGTCGGAAGAGACCCAGTACTTC.

This sequence joins TRBV29-1 and TRBJ1-5, with D perhaps matching TRBD1 (5 bases). Germline V CDR1 and CDR2: SQVTM, ANQGSEA. Trimming pared 7 bases from V and 2 bases from J, leaving 15 bases between. The CDR3 has 14 residues. As DNA, the CDR3 is TGCAGCGCCGGGGGTGGGTCGGGCAATCAGCCCCAGCATTTT. Amino acid sequence: CSAGGGSGNQPQHF.

J is TRBJ2-2 and V is TRBV11-2, with 9 bases aligning to TRBD2. With V trimmed by 0 bases and J by 7 bases, 12 bases remained unmatched. CDR1 and CDR2 from the germline V gene are SGHAT and FQNNGV. The CDR3 covers 18 residues. The CDR3 DNA sequence: TGTGCCAGCAGCTTAGATTTTCGGTTAGCGGGGGAGAACGGGGAGCTGTTTTTT. This codes for CASSLDFRLAGENGELFF. Complete variable domain (other parts from reference TRBV11-2 and TRBJ2-2): EAGVAQSPRYKIIEKRQSVAFWCNPISGHATLYWYQQILGQGPKLLIQFQNNGVVDDSQLPKDRFSAERLKGVDSTLKIQPAKLEDSAVYLCASSLDFRLAGENGELFFGEGSRLTVL.

This clone was counted between two and nine times. V usage is TRBV9 and J usage is TRBJ2-7, with TRBD1 matching 8 bases. V shed 4 bases, J shed 4 bases, and the junction held 10 bases outside the gene matches. The length of the CDR3 is 15 residues. Germline CDR1 is SGDLS and CDR2 is YYNGEE. The CDR3 is CASSPRTGLDYEQYF. The CDR3 region has the DNA TGTGCCAGCAGCCCCCGGACAGGGCTGGATTACGAGCAGTACTTC.

This clone was detected once. The chain recombines TRBV28 with TRBJ2-1, with 9 bases that match TRBD1. The germline V gene encodes CDR1 MDHEN and CDR2 SYDVKM. The CDR3 is made up of 14 amino acids. V lost 4 bases to trimming and J lost 4 bases; unmatched junction nucleotides: 2. In DNA, the CDR3 is TGTGCCAGCAGTTCCGGGACAGGGTACAATGAGCAGTTCTTC. Protein product: CASSSGTGYNEQFF.

The V gene is TRBV2, the J gene TRBJ2-7; D possibly uses TRBD1 or TRBD2 (5 bases each). V dropped 6 bases and J dropped 2 bases, with 11 bases sitting between them. The germline CDR1 and CDR2 sequences are SNHLY and FYNNEI. The CDR3 loop spans 13 amino acids. The chain's CDR3 is CASRAWDAYEQYF. CDR3 nucleotides: TGTGCCAGCAGAGCCTGGGACGCCTACGAGCAGTACTTC.

This clone was detected only a few times. The rearrangement joins TRBV28 to TRBJ1-4; D is ambiguous. V shed 5 bases and J shed 14 bases, with 24 bases lying between them. CDR1 is MDHEN, CDR2 SYDVKM, per germline. There are 15 residues in the CDR3. The CDR3 DNA reads TGTGCCAGCAGTGAACCGGGCAGCGGTTTAACTCTCCTGTTTTTT. Amino acids: CASSEPGSGLTLLFF.

The chain joins TRBV28 to TRBJ2-7; no clear D gene. The germline V gene encodes CDR1 MDHEN and CDR2 SYDVKM. The CDR3 sequence is 15 residues long. V was trimmed by 2 bases and J by 2 bases, leaving 13 bases between them. The CDR3 region is CASSLVPDTAYEQYF. CDR3 DNA sequence: TGTGCCAGCAGTTTAGTGCCCGACACGGCCTACGAGCAGTACTTC.

This clone has a handful of counts. This rearrangement joins TRBV11-2 to TRBJ2-7, with a tentative D call TRBD2 (6 bases). Germline V gene lookup returns CDR1 SGHAT and CDR2 FQNNGV. The CDR3 contains 15 residues. V was cut by 3 bases and J by 3 bases, with 15 bases left in between. Here the CDR3 DNA reads TGTGCCAGCAGCTTTGGGGGGAACCCCATCTACGAGCAGTACTTC. It is translated as CASSFGGNPIYEQYF.

V is TRBV10-1 and J is TRBJ2-1, with 10 bases identical to TRBD1. The V gene end was trimmed by 6 bases and the J gene end by 5 bases; junction bases not matched to a gene: 7. Looked up from germline, CDR1 is WNHNN and CDR2 is SYGVQD (reference sequence). The CDR3 runs to 15 residues. CDR3 sequence: CASRLGQGIHNEQFF. CDR3 DNA: TGCGCCAGCAGATTGGGACAGGGGATCCACAATGAGCAGTTCTTC.

This sequence joins TRBV2 and TRBJ1-2, with D unresolved. Germline CDR1 and CDR2: SNHLY and FYNNEI. Trimming took 5 bases from V and 7 from J, leaving 17 bases between them. CDR3 length: 14 amino acids. The CDR3 DNA reads as TGTGCCAGCAGTCCACTGACCATAACGGCTGGCTACACCTTC. Amino acids: CASSPLTITAGYTF.

V and J are TRBV7-8 and TRBJ1-1, with a tentative D call TRBD1 (6 bases). This CDR3 is built from 15 residues. Per the germline V gene, CDR1 is SGHVS and CDR2 is FQNEAQ. Trimming removed 9 bases at V and 5 bases at J, with 22 bases between. This CDR3 reads CASSDSGPLGTEAFF. The CDR3 DNA sequence: TGTGCCAGTTCGGACAGTGGGCCCCTGGGGACTGAAGCTTTCTTT.

The rearrangement uses TRBV7-3 and TRBJ2-2, with unresolved D. CDR1 and CDR2 from the germline V gene are SGHTA and FQGTGA. The CDR3 consists of 13 residues. V gave up 2 bases and J gave up 3 bases, with 4 bases separating them. The CDR3 protein is CASSLPDTGELFF. In nucleotides, the CDR3 is TGTGCCAGCAGCTTACCGGACACCGGGGAGCTGTTTTTT.

The chain combines TRBV11-2 with TRBJ1-6; D may be TRBD1 (6 bases). CDR1 SGHAT and CDR2 FQNNGV come from the germline V gene. Between the trimmed V and J ends, which lost 1 base and 14 bases, there was a span of 21 bases. This CDR3 is 16 amino acids long. This chain's CDR3 is CASSLVESGPQGTLHF. The CDR3 DNA is TGTGCCAGCAGCTTAGTGGAGTCGGGGCCTCAGGGGACCCTCCACTTT.

This clone was observed a single time. V is TRBV13 and J is TRBJ2-3, with 10 bases aligning to TRBD2. Germline CDR1 reads PRHDT; CDR2 reads FYEKMQ (reference sequence). CDR3 length equals 18 residues. The V gene end was trimmed by 3 bases and the J gene end by 2 bases; junction bases not matched to a gene: 11. The CDR3 bases are TGTGCCAGCAGCTTTTCTAGCGGGGGACCAGACACCACAGATACGCAGTATTTT. This translates into CASSFSSGGPDTTDTQYF.

The chain combines TRBV5-4 with TRBJ1-2, with D uncertain. Trimming removed 0 bases at V and 9 bases at J, with 12 bases between. Germline CDR1 is SGHNT and CDR2 is YYREEE (reference sequence). This CDR3 spans 13 amino acids. CDR3 DNA: TGTGCCAGCAGCTTGGGAGGAGACGAACGCTACACCTTC. Its translation is CASSLGGDERYTF.

V is TRBV29-1 and J is TRBJ2-1; tentative D call: TRBD2 (5 bases). CDR3 length equals 16 residues. Trimming shortened V by 4 bases and J by 0 bases, and 16 bases separated the two germline ends. CDR1 is SQVTM and CDR2 is ANQGSEA in the germline V gene. CDR3 in amino acids: CSVATWERSSYNEQFF. For the CDR3, the DNA is TGCAGCGTTGCGACTTGGGAGCGGAGCTCCTACAATGAGCAGTTCTTC.

The V and J genes are TRBV21-1 and TRBJ2-7; the table's D call, TRBD1, has no DNA check behind it. TRBV21-1 is flagged as a pseudogene. The CDR3 has 19 amino acids. The CDR3 DNA reads as TGTGCCAGCAGCAAACCGGGGGACAGGGGCTTTTTGTACGCCTACGAGCAGTACTTC. Protein product: CASSKPGDRGFLYAYEQYF.

The chain uses TRBV3-1 (or the pseudogene TRBV3-2) and TRBJ2-2, with unresolved D. CDR1 and CDR2 from the germline V gene are LGHDT and YNNKEL (reference sequence). Trimming took off 4 bases at V and 4 bases at J, with 1 base between the two ends. The CDR3 loop spans 11 amino acids. DNA for the CDR3: TGTGCCAGCAGCCCCACCGGGGAGCTGTTTTTT. It is translated as CASSPTGELFF.

The V and J genes are TRBV16 and TRBJ2-2, with D unresolved. CDR1 and CDR2 from the germline V gene are KGHSY and FQNENV. V was trimmed by 4 bases and J by 4 bases, leaving 13 bases between them. The CDR3 is 15 residues long. The CDR3 here is CASSPTRLGTGELFF. CDR3 coding DNA: TGTGCCAGCAGCCCGACAAGGCTTGGCACCGGGGAGCTGTTTTTT.